The rows below give T cell receptor beta chains drawn from one sample of a study of blood T cells in healthy people across ages. TCRdb passed the 5' RACE reads through MiXCR, listing each CDR3 protein once. The sample contains 1.5 million to 1.9 million distinct CDR3 sequences, 42% of which appear only once. The specimen was blood. The receptors here all came from a young woman in good health. Both conserved end residues are part of each CDR3. A D gene is named only where the DNA matches it firmly. Size values are once, few and many counts, or a class for expanded clones, and some rows have none.

clone_size j_call v_call d_call cdr3_nt cdr3_aa
NA TRBJ1-2 TRBV27 TRBD1 TGTGGCAGCAGTTTATCGGAAAGGGACAGGGACCTATATGGCTACACCTTC CGSSLSERDRDLYGYTF
NA TRBJ1-4 TRBV28 NA TGTGCCAGCAGGCCCGTGGACGCATCTAATGAAAAACTGTTTTTT CASRPVDASNEKLFF
few TRBJ2-7 TRBV12-3/TRBV12-4 NA TGTGCCAGCAGACCCTCTAGCGTGGGTGAGCAGTACTTC CASRPSSVGEQYF
NA TRBJ2-1 TRBV4-3 NA TGCGCCAGCAGCCAAGAGCGGACTGGCGGAAACAATGAGCAGTTCTTC CASSQERTGGNNEQFF
NA TRBJ1-2 TRBV12-3/TRBV12-4 NA TGTGCCAGCAGTTGGGACGGCGCCGTAGGTGGCTACACCTTC CASSWDGAVGGYTF
NA TRBJ1-3 TRBV9 NA TGTGCCAGCAGCGTACCGGGCCGAAACACCATATATTTT CASSVPGRNTIYF
NA TRBJ2-2 TRBV7-9 NA TGTGCCAGCAGCTCCCCCGCAGGGCGGACCGGGGAGCTGTTTTTT CASSSPAGRTGELFF
few TRBJ2-1 TRBV7-6 NA TGTGCCAGCAGTGCTCACCTTAAGGGGAGCGGCTCCTACAATGAGCAGTTCTTC CASSAHLKGSGSYNEQFF
NA TRBJ1-2 TRBV12-3/TRBV12-4 NA TGTGCCAGCAGTCATACTTGGGGGGGCGCCCGGGGTGGTTATGGCTGCACCTTC CASSHTWGGARGGYGCTF
once TRBJ1-2 TRBV3-1 NA TGTGCCAGCAGCCAAGCGAGGACGGTCAGGGAGGGCTACACCTTC CASSQARTVREGYTF
few TRBJ2-1 TRBV6-5 NA TGTGCCAGCGTCTCCTACAATGAGCAGTTCTTC CASVSYNEQFF
NA TRBJ1-4 TRBV19 NA TGTGCCAGTAGTATTGGACGGCCCACTAATGAAAAACTGTTTTTT CASSIGRPTNEKLFF
few TRBJ2-1 TRBV29-1 TRBD2 TGCAGCGTTGCTGGCGGGAGGGCTGGTGAGCAGTTCTTC CSVAGGRAGEQFF
NA TRBJ1-4 TRBV20-1 TRBD1 TGCAGTGCTAAGACAGGGCTGCTAGAAAAACTGTTTTTT CSAKTGLLEKLFF
once TRBJ2-3 TRBV4-1 TRBD2 TGCGCCAGCACCAACCGACTAGCGGGAGGGTCGGATACGCAGTATTTT CASTNRLAGGSDTQYF
NA TRBJ2-1 TRBV6-6 NA TGTGCCAGCAGATACGATCTAGCCACCTACAATGAGCAGTTCTTC CASRYDLATYNEQFF
NA TRBJ2-7 TRBV14 NA TGTGCCAGCAGTCATTCGCTAGAAACCTACGAGCAGTACTTC CASSHSLETYEQYF
few TRBJ2-3 TRBV7-2 NA TGTGCCAGCAGCTTAGAGGCGCCCCCAAATACGCAGTATTTT CASSLEAPPNTQYF
NA TRBJ2-7 TRBV29-1 NA TGCAGCGTTGATGGGCATGGGAGCTACGAGCAGTACTTC CSVDGHGSYEQYF
NA TRBJ2-3 TRBV24-1 NA TGTGCCACCAGTGGTCCCCGACGACAGGGCACAGATACGCAGTATTTT CATSGPRRQGTDTQYF
NA TRBJ2-1 TRBV4-2 TRBD2 TGTGCCAGCAGCCAAGTGGGGGAGGGGCCTGAGCAGTTCTTC CASSQVGEGPEQFF
NA TRBJ2-7 TRBV20-1 TRBD1 TGCAGTGCTAGCGCAGGGGGATCCTACGAGCAGTACTTC CSASAGGSYEQYF
NA TRBJ2-5 TRBV6-2/TRBV6-3 NA TGTGCCAGCAGCACTACAGGGTTAGAGACCCAGTACTTC CASSTTGLETQYF
NA TRBJ2-7 TRBV7-2 NA TGTGCCAGCAGACCCGACCGGGAAGTCGATGAGCAGTACTTC CASRPDREVDEQYF
NA TRBJ1-2 TRBV20-1 NA TGCAGTGCTAGTCTGGAGGGATATGGCTACACCTTC CSASLEGYGYTF
NA TRBJ1-2 TRBV29-1 NA TGCAGCGCCACTGGGGCCGGCTACACCTTC CSATGAGYTF
few TRBJ2-1 TRBV5-1 TRBD2 TGCGCCAGCAGCTTGAGGGGTAGCGGGGCAAACAATGAGCAGTTCTTC CASSLRGSGANNEQFF
NA TRBJ1-2 TRBV6-6 NA TGTGCCAGCAGAAGACAGGAAGGTTCCTATGGCTACACCTTC CASRRQEGSYGYTF
few TRBJ2-7 TRBV27 NA TGTGCCAGCAGTTTCGTCGGACAGAAGCAGTACTTC CASSFVGQKQYF
NA TRBJ1-1 TRBV12-3/TRBV12-4 NA TGTGCCAGCAGGATAAAGGGGGGGGGAGCCACTGAAGCTTTCTTT CASRIKGGGATEAFF
NA TRBJ2-5 TRBV27 NA TGTGCCAGCAGTTTAGCAGGGCCTTGGGAGACCCAGTACTTC CASSLAGPWETQYF
NA TRBJ1-1 TRBV28 NA TGTGCCAGCAGTTTAAAAGGGTCCGGGAGAGGAGCTTTCTTT CASSLKGSGRGAFF
NA TRBJ2-1 TRBV11-2 TRBD2 TGTGCCAGCAGCGCAAACCTAGCGGGAGAGGGCGAGCGGTTCTTC CASSANLAGEGERFF
few TRBJ2-5 TRBV4-1 NA TGCGCCAGCAGCCAGTCCGTAGCGGAAGAGACCCAGTACTTC CASSQSVAEETQYF
few TRBJ2-7 TRBV21-1 NA TGTGCCAGCAGCAATCGGACCCCCCGGGACTGGAGAGCCTACGAGCAGTACTTC CASSNRTPRDWRAYEQYF